This T cell receptor beta chain was retrieved from a study of blood T cells in healthy people across ages. Turning to the study itself: Capture via template switching afforded approximately one barcoded beta molecule per two T cells.

This clonotype was seen more than once but under ten times. The antigen is unknown. For the second PCR, which ran for roughly 6 to 11 cycles, a sample-barcoded 5' primer and a J-beta primer mix were used. Each CDR3 protein is one row after TCRdb ran MiXCR on the 5' RACE reads. The table has hundreds of thousands of distinct CDR3 sequences, more than 20% seen once; the top ten hold under 4%. The CDR3 is 13 residues long. Germline V gene data show CDR1 as SGHRS and CDR2 as YFSETQ. V dropped 1 base and J dropped 4; count of bases not matched to a gene: 2. Study outcomes and limitations: Because sorting was not performed, PBMCs prevented conclusive naive versus antigen-experienced comparison. CMV infection status of these donors was not known.

This TCR was recovered from a man aged 65 to 85 in good health. The chain employs TRBV5-1 and TRBJ2-7; TRBD2 matches at 7 bases. Material for sequencing was blood. CDR3 amino acids: CASSLQRDYEQYF. In DNA form, the CDR3 reads TGCGCCAGCAGCTTGCAGCGGGATTACGAGCAGTACTTC.